This TCR beta chain was sequenced in a study of T-cell reconstitution after alpha-beta-depleted transplantation in children. General observations from the study: About two months after transplant, alpha-beta T cells reportedly came from several hundred expanded graft clones. Counts and diversity of T cells one year after transplant came mostly from newly produced T cells.

Construction of the TCRbeta library involved unique molecular identifiers. Using its own MiXCR run on the PCR reads, TCRdb lists one record per CDR3 protein. The profile shows 85,000 to 120,000 distinct CDR3 sequences, about 7.5% of them singletons. This clonotype was picked up a small number of times. Its antigen remains unidentified. There are 16 residues in the CDR3. The J segment lost 2 bases and the V segment lost 5 bases, leaving 8 bases of the junction unmatched. The V gene's germline CDR1 is SEHNR and CDR2 FQNEAQ (reference sequence). Sequencing used PBMCs, obtained before TCRalphabeta/CD19-depleted stem cell transplant. This receptor was identified in a boy aged 2 to 9 with acute lymphoblastic leukemia, due to receive a stem cell transplant. The V gene is TRBV7-9, the J gene TRBJ1-2, with 10 bases that match TRBD1. The CDR3 bases are TGTGCCAGCAGCCGGGGGACAGGGGCCCGGAACTATGGCTACACCTTC. It translates to CASSRGTGARNYGYTF.